Following are 9 T cell receptor beta chains from one sample sequenced in a study of shared clonotypes between healthy human individuals (dated by TCRdb to 2020 to 2021). CD8 naive samples consisted of CD45RO-negative cells that were positively selected for CCR7, yielding a CD45RA+CCR7+ population without TemRA cells. Receptor amplification or capture employed the immunoSEQ multiplex PCR assay. The clones in this table, taken by TCRdb from immuneACCESS, are in-frame only. Not every clone is retained; where verified, under half of the shortfall comes from an unresolved V gene, and the cause of the rest is unknown. In all, the sample holds millions of clones, and around 93% of those were seen once. The top ten constitute over 1.5% of the sample. The specimen was naive CD8+ T cells from PBMCs. The sample's cell subset or site label, in plain terms: CD45RA+CCR7+. These receptors came from a man younger than 30 in good health. Some clones in this sample may be carry-over from other donors' samples.

The DNA of the CDR3 is TGTGCCAGCGCAGGAACAGACCAAGAGACCCAGTACTTC. Translated, it gives CASAGTDQETQYF. The genes are TRBV6-5 and TRBJ2-5; D remains unclear. The CDR3 contains 13 residues. Germline values: CDR1 MNHEY, CDR2 SVGAGI. The V gene lost 8 bases and the J gene lost 0 bases, with 10 bases spanning the gap.

The rearrangement uses TRBV14 and TRBJ2-3; possibly TRBD2 for D (5 bases). Germline V gene data show CDR1 as SGHDN and CDR2 as FVKESK. The CDR3 totals 14 residues. V lost 4 bases and J 0 bases, leaving 8 bases between the germline ends. For the CDR3, the DNA is TGTGCCAGCAGCCTCCGCGGGAGCACAGATACGCAGTATTTT. Its protein is CASSLRGSTDTQYF.

The chain recombines TRBV5-8 with TRBJ2-5; 8 nucleotides align to TRBD2. Trimming removed 1 base from V and 2 bases from J; junction bases left unmatched: 7. The CDR3 sequence is 16 residues long. Germline V gene sequence: CDR1 SGHTS, CDR2 YDEGEE. Written as DNA, the CDR3 is TGTGCCAGCAGCTTGTCGGTAGCGGGACTACAAGAGACCCAGTACTTC. Protein: CASSLSVAGLQETQYF.

V gene TRBV28 combines with J gene TRBJ2-6; tentatively, D is TRBD2 (5 bases). Per the germline V gene, CDR1 is MDHEN and CDR2 is SYDVKM. V lost 4 bases and J 0 bases, leaving 10 bases between the germline ends. The CDR3 loop spans 16 amino acids. The CDR3, as DNA: TGTGCCAGCAGTTCGCGGGCCCTCTCTGGGGCCAACGTCCTGACTTTC. Amino acids: CASSSRALSGANVLTF.

The chain joins TRBV5-1 to TRBJ2-7; D remains unclear. Trimming took off 0 bases at V and 12 bases at J, with 13 bases between the two ends. Germline loops: CDR1 SGHRS, CDR2 YFSETQ. This CDR3 has 12 residues. CDR3 sequence: CASSLDTGRSYF. The CDR3, as DNA: TGCGCCAGCAGCTTGGATACGGGCCGGTCGTACTTC.

Comment on this clone: The sample holds other DNA sequences that translate to the same CDR3. V and J are TRBV19 and TRBJ2-5; a weak D match, TRBD1 (6 bases). The V end was cut by 3 bases, the J end by 3 bases, with 8 bases between. Germline CDR1 is LNHDA and CDR2 is SQIVND (reference sequence). The CDR3 has 13 residues. DNA of the CDR3: TGTGCCAGTAGTATGGACAGTGAAGAGACCCAGTACTTC. This encodes CASSMDSEETQYF. Complete variable domain (other parts from reference TRBV19 and TRBJ2-5): DGGITQSPKYLFRKEGQNVTLSCEQNLNHDAMYWYRQDPGQGLRLIYYSQIVNDFQKGDIAEGYSVSREKKESFPLTVTSAQKNPTAFYLCASSMDSEETQYFGPGTRLLVL.

With regard to this clone: Additional DNA sequences in this sample encode the identical CDR3. The chain combines TRBV7-9 with TRBJ2-2; D may be TRBD2 (5 bases). The CDR3 is 15 amino acids. Germline V lookup: CDR1 SEHNR, CDR2 FQNEAQ (reference sequence). V lost 2 bases to trimming and J lost 1 base, with 8 bases between them. CDR3 DNA sequence: TGTGCCAGCAGCTTAAACCGGGGGAACACCGGGGAGCTGTTTTTT. Its translation is CASSLNRGNTGELFF.

The V gene is TRBV9, the J gene TRBJ1-1, with D tentatively TRBD1 (5 bases). The CDR3 runs 14 residues. Trimming pared 4 bases from V and 1 base from J, leaving 11 bases between. Germline V CDR1 and CDR2: SGDLS, YYNGEE. The CDR3 sequence is CASSTTQGNTEAFF. The CDR3 nucleotides read TGTGCCAGCAGCACCACGCAGGGGAACACTGAAGCTTTCTTT. Full variable domain (remainder filled in from reference TRBV9 and TRBJ1-1): DSGVTQTPKHLITATGQRVTLRCSPRSGDLSVYWYQQSLDQGLQFLIQYYNGEERAKGNILERFSAQQFPDLHSELNLSSLELGDSALYFCASSTTQGNTEAFFGQGTRLTVV.

This clone appeared a single time. The chain has TRBV19 and TRBJ1-1; D ambiguous. V was shortened by 8 bases and J by 0 bases, with 7 bases between the two germline ends. The CDR3 consists of 12 residues. Looked up from germline, CDR1 is LNHDA and CDR2 is SQIVND (reference sequence). CDR3 in amino acids: CASASLNTEAFF. CDR3 in DNA: TGTGCCAGTGCCTCCCTGAACACTGAAGCTTTCTTT.